This T cell receptor beta chain was observed in a study of metastatic and nonmetastatic thyroid tumors. Study-level results: Patients with malignant thyroid tumors reportedly had significantly higher TCR beta diversity than those with benign nodules, in blood and tumor.

This clone showed up just a few times. Its antigen remains unidentified. CDR1 is MNHEY and CDR2 is SMNVEV in the germline V gene (reference sequence). The CDR3 is made up of 16 amino acids. V was pared by 5 bases and J by 5 bases, with 19 bases between. TCRdb redid the clone calls on the PCR reads using MiXCR. Seen here are 32,000 or so clones, roughly 15% observed once, and the top ten hold 5.5% to 7%. There were no patients who had received any treatment before thyroid surgery. Sequencing was performed on blood. The chain carries TRBV27 and TRBJ1-5, with no clear D. The TCR comes from a male donor with papillary thyroid cancer or a benign thyroid nodule (not recorded which). Some clones in this sample may be carry-over from other donors' samples. The CDR3 DNA follows: TGTGCCAGCAGTCTACGTGGGCAGGTGGCACATCAGCCCCAGCATTTT. It encodes CASSLRGQVAHQPQHF.